This TCR beta chain came from a study of T cell responses to AZD1222 COVID-19 vaccine. Findings and caveats of the study: A mostly white British donor set with more females was recruited, and clonal diversity was possibly underestimated. Across spike, vaccine-associated CD4 TCRs were found, dominant at 160-218 and 743-854.

As for this clone: Its antigen remains unidentified.

Second doses that came at about 4 or about 12 weeks were put together. The germline V and J ends were trimmed by 0 bases and 7 bases, with 18 bases remaining between them. The CDR3 loop spans 16 amino acids. In germline, CDR1 is LGHNA, CDR2 YSLEER. Using immunoSEQ multiplex PCR, the repertoire was profiled, and TCRdb retains in-frame clones only, with some absent. The table lists roughly 190,000 clones, about 89% of them singletons, with around 3.6% in the top ten. The source was peripheral blood, collected 28 days after the second AZD1222 dose. The chain couples TRBV4-3 to TRBJ1-2; TRBD1 is a possible D gene (5 bases). The receptor was isolated from an adult who received the AZD1222 COVID-19 vaccine. In nucleotides, the CDR3 is TGCGCCAGCAGCCAAGATCGGGGCAGTGTGCTGGGTGGCTACACCTTC. Residues: CASSQDRGSVLGGYTF.